This record covers a single T cell receptor (beta chain). The data were taken from a study of blood T cell repertoires in COVID-19. Across the study: The samples span acute and convalescent COVID-19 from the United States, Italy and Spain. The analysed material was cDNA or gDNA that came from T cells, B-cell-depleted T cells, or PBMCs.

V lost 3 bases, J lost 3 bases, and 2 bases lay in between. The germline V gene has CDR1 SGHDN and CDR2 FVKESK. The length of the CDR3 is 11 residues. In the source study's methods: How many nucleated cells were present was estimated from reference gene primer amplification. TCRdb's table, derived via immunoSEQ multiplex PCR, lists solely in-frame clones and lacks some. V and J calls and clone size are those listed in that table; D and trimming were worked out from the DNA. The repertoire holds 45,000 to 50,000 clones, with approximately 80% as singletons. Sequencing was performed on peripheral blood. This chain uses TRBV14 with TRBJ2-5; D gene unclear. The TCR originated in a man aged 35-49 years with acute or convalescent COVID-19. The CDR3 reads CASSHEETQYF. The DNA of the CDR3 is TGTGCCAGCAGCCACGAAGAGACCCAGTACTTC.